The entry that follows covers one TCR beta chain sequence. Its antigen is not identified. This entry comes from a study of shared clonotypes between healthy human individuals. Data came from immunoSEQ multiplex PCR; TCRdb stores just in-frame clones and leaves some out. Of roughly 570,000 clones listed, 95% to 98% are singletons. General study results and limits: Among the subsets, naive ones generally showed larger estimated richness than memory ones. In a few donors, about 5% of naive CD4 clonotypes appeared in common. Sharing of clonotypes among donors was expected to vary with sequencing depth.

CD45RO-negative CD8 cells positively selected for CCR7 made up the naive population, which excluded terminally differentiated effector memory CD45RA+ cells. The sample taken for sequencing was naive CD8+ T cells sorted from blood. This receptor was obtained from a man aged 25-40 years in good health.

The CDR3 DNA is TGTGCCTGGAGTCTAGCTTCCTACGAGCAGTACTTC. It encodes CAWSLASYEQYF. The chain recombines TRBV30 with TRBJ2-7, with D possibly being TRBD2 (5 bases). Germline CDR1 reads GTSNPN; CDR2 reads SVGIG (reference sequence). CDR3 size: 12 residues. Trimming stripped 2 bases from V and 1 base from J, with 6 bases between.